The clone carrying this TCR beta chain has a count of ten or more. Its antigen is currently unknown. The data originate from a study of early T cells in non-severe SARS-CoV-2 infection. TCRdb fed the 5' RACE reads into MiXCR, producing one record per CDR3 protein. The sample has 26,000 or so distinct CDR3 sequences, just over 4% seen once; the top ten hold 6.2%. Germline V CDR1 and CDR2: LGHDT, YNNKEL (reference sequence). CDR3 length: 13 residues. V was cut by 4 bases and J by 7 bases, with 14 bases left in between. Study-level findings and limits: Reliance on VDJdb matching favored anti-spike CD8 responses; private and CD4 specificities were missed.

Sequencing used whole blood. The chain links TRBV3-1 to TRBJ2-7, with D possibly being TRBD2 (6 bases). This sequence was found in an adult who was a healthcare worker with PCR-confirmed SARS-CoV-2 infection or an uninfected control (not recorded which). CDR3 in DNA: TGTGCCAGCAGCCTCCGGGCGGGGCGGGAGCAGTACTTC. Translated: CASSLRAGREQYF.